Only a few counts were recorded for the clone carrying this T cell receptor (beta chain). Its antigen is not identified. As for time point: pre-sensitization, week 0. Treatment: therapeutic diphenylcyclopropenone sensitization with weekly scalp DPC. Alopecia patients, 18 to 70 years old and DPC-suitable, served as donors. This record comes from a study of human T cells and chemical hapten exposure. General observations from the study: PT1 expanded TCR counts and patch test score were linked, and their correlation was positive. Significantly greater numbers of large CDR3 similarity clusters came from expanded TCRs than from controls.

The study used a library that attached unique molecular identifiers to individual cDNA molecules. MiXCR, run by TCRdb on the RACE reads, gives a single entry per CDR3 protein. The sample has tens of thousands of distinct CDR3 sequences; roughly 10% are singletons. The junction had 15 bases not matched to a gene; V was cut back by 5 bases and J by 1 base. The CDR3 is 19 residues long. Germline CDR1 MNHEY, CDR2 SMNVEV (reference sequence). Sequenced material: whole blood, taken in connection with sensitization to the hapten diphenylcyclopropenone (DPC). The rearrangement joins TRBV27 to TRBJ2-1; the match to TRBD2 covers 9 bases. The receptor comes from a man aged 25-45 years with alopecia areata. Some clones in this sample may be carry-over from other donors' samples. In nucleotides, the CDR3 is TGTGCCAGCAGTCCCCCCCCTTGGGGTAGCGGGAGTTCCTACAATGAGCAGTTCTTC. Protein: CASSPPPWGSGSSYNEQFF.